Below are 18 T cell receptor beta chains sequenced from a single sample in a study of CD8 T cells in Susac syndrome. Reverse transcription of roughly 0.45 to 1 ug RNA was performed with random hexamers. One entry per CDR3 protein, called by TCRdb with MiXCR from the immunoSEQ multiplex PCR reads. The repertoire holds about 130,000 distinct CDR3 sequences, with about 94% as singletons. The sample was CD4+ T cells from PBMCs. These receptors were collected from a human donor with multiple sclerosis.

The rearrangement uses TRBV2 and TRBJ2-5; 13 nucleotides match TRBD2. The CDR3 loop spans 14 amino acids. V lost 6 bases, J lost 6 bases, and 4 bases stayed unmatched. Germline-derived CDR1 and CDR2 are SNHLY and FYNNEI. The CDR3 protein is CASRPGTSGKTQYF. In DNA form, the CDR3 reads TGTGCCAGCAGACCCGGGACTAGCGGGAAGACCCAGTACTTC.

CDR3 loop: CASSQGGLNTEAFF. In nucleotides, the CDR3 is TGTGCCAGCAGCCAAGGGGGCCTGAACACTGAAGCTTTCTTT. The chain uses TRBV3-1 and TRBJ1-1, with a tentative D call TRBD1 (5 bases). This CDR3 region has 14 residues. Germline V gene data show CDR1 as LGHDT and CDR2 as YNNKEL (reference sequence). V shed 1 base and J shed 0 bases, with 6 bases lying between them.

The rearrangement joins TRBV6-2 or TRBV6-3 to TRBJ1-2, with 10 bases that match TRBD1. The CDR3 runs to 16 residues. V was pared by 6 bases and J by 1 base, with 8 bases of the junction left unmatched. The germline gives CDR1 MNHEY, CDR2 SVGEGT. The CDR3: CASRTSGTGVNYGYTF. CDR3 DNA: TGTGCCAGCAGGACTTCCGGGACAGGGGTTAACTATGGCTACACCTTC.

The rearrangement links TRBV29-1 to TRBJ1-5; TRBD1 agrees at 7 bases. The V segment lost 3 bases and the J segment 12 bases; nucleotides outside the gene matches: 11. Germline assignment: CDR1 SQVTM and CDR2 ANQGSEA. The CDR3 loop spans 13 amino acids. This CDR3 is CSVEGTEGGLQHF. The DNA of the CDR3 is TGCAGCGTTGAGGGGACAGAAGGGGGTCTCCAGCATTTT.

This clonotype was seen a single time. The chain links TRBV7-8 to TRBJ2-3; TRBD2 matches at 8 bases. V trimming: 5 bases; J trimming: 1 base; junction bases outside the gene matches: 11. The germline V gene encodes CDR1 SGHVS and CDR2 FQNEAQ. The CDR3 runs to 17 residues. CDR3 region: CASSQVFTSGGTDTQYF. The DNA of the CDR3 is TGTGCCAGCAGCCAAGTGTTTACTAGCGGTGGCACAGATACGCAGTATTTT.

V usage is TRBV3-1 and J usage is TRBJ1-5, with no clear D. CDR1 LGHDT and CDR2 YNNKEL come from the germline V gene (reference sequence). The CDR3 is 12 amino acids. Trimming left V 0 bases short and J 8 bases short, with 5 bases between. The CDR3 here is CASSQDDKPQHF. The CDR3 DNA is TGTGCCAGCAGCCAAGATGATAAGCCCCAGCATTTT.

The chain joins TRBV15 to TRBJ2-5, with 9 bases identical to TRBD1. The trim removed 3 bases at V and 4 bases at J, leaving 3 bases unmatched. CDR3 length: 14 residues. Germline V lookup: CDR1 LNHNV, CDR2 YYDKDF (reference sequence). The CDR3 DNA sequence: TGTGCCACCAGCAGGAACAGGGGGCGAGAGACCCAGTACTTC. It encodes CATSRNRGRETQYF. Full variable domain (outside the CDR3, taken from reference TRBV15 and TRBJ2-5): DAMVIQNPRYQVTQFGKPVTLSCSQTLNHNVMYWYQQKSSQAPKLLFHYYDKDFNNEADTPDNFQSRRPNTSFCFLDIRSPGLGDTAMYLCATSRNRGRETQYFGPGTRLLVL.

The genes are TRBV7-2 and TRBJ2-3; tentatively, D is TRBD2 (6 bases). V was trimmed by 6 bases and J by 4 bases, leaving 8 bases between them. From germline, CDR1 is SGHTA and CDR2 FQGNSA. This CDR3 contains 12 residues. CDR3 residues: CASRAGPDTQYF. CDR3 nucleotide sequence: TGTGCCAGCAGGGCGGGGCCAGATACGCAGTATTTT.

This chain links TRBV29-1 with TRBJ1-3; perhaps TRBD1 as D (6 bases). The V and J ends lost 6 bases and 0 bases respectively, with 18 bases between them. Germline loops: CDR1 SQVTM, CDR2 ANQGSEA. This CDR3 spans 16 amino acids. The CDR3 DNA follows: TGCAGCGTGGAGGGGGTTCAATCAAGCTCTGGAAACACCATATATTTT. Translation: CSVEGVQSSSGNTIYF.

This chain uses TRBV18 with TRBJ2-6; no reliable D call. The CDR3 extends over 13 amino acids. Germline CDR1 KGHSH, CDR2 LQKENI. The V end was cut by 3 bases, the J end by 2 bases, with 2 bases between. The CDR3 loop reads CASSPAGANVLTF. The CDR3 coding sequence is TGTGCCAGCTCACCCGCTGGGGCCAACGTCCTGACTTTC. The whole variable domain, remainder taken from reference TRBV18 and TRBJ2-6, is NAGVMQNPRHLVRRRGQEARLRCSPMKGHSHVYWYRQLPEEGLKFMVYLQKENIIDESGMPKERFSAEFPKEGPSILRIQQVVRGDSAAYFCASSPAGANVLTFGAGSRLTVL.

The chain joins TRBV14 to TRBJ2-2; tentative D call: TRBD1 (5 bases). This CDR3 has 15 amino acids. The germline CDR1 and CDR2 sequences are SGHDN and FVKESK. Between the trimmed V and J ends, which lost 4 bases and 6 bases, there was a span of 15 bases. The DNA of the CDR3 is TGTGCCAGCAGCCCCCGGCAGGGCTGGTCCGGGGAGCTGTTTTTT. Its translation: CASSPRQGWSGELFF. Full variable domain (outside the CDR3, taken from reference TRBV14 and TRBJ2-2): EAGVTQFPSHSVIEKGQTVTLRCDPISGHDNLYWYRRVMGKEIKFLLHFVKESKQDESGMPNNRFLAERTGGTYSTLKVQPAELEDSGVYFCASSPRQGWSGELFFGEGSRLTVL.

CDR3 nucleotides: TGTGCCAGCAGCTTAGAAGCAGGCAGGTCGGTTGAAGCTTTCTTT. Protein sequence: CASSLEAGRSVEAFF. This sequence joins TRBV7-9 and TRBJ1-1, with unresolved D. The V gene lost 1 base and the J gene lost 7 bases, with 16 bases spanning the gap. From germline, CDR1 is SEHNR and CDR2 FQNEAQ (reference sequence). The CDR3 contains 15 residues.

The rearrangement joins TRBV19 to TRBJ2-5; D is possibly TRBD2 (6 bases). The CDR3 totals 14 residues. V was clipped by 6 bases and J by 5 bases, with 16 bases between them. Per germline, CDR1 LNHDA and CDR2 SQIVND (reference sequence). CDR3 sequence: CASSPGLSGETQYF. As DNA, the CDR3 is TGTGCCAGTAGCCCGGGACTCAGCGGGGAGACCCAGTACTTC.

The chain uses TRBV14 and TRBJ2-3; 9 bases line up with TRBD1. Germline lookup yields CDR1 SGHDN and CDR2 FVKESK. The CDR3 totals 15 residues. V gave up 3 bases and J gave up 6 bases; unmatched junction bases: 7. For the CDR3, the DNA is TGTGCCAGCAGCCAGTGGACAGGGGTGGCGGATACGCAGTATTTT. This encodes CASSQWTGVADTQYF.

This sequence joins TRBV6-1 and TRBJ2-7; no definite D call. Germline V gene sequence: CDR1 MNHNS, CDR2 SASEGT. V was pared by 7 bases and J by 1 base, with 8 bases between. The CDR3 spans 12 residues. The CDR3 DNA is TGTGCCAGCACAGCGAGATCCTACGAGCAGTACTTC. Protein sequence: CASTARSYEQYF.

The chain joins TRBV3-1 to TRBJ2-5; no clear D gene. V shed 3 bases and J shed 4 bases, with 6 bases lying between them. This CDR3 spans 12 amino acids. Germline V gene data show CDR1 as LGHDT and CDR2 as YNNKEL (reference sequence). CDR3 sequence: CASSHPPETQYF. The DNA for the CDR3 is TGTGCCAGCAGCCACCCCCCAGAGACCCAGTACTTC.

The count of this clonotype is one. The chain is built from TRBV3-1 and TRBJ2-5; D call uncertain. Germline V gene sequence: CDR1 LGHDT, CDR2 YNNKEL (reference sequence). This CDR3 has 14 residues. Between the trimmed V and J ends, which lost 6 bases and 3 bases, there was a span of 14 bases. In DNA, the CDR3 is TGTGCCAGCAGGGCGACATTCGCCGAAGAGACCCAGTACTTC. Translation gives CASRATFAEETQYF.

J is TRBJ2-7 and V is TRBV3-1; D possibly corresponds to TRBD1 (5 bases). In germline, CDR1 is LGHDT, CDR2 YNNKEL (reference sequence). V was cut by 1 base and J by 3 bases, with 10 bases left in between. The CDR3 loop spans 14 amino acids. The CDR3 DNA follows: TGTGCCAGCAGCCAAGGGACATCTAACTACGAGCAGTACTTC. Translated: CASSQGTSNYEQYF.